The T cell receptor (beta chain) under discussion was sequenced for a study of control samples from healthy donors and cancer patients. There are 12 residues in the CDR3. Germline CDR1 reads SGHVS; CDR2 reads FQNEAQ. The V gene lost 3 bases and the J gene lost 6 bases, with 9 bases spanning the gap. This table comes from immunoSEQ multiplex PCR, and its TCRdb copy is limited to in-frame clones, with some not included. The repertoire holds about 120,000 clones, roughly 92% seen once, with 7.8% in the top ten. The chain is built from TRBV7-8 and TRBJ2-7; D remains ambiguous. The TCR comes from a woman between 18 and 29 years old in good health. The sequenced material came from blood. The CDR3 DNA is TGTGCCAGCAGCTTCATGGTCAGCGAGCAGTACTTC. Amino acid sequence: CASSFMVSEQYF.